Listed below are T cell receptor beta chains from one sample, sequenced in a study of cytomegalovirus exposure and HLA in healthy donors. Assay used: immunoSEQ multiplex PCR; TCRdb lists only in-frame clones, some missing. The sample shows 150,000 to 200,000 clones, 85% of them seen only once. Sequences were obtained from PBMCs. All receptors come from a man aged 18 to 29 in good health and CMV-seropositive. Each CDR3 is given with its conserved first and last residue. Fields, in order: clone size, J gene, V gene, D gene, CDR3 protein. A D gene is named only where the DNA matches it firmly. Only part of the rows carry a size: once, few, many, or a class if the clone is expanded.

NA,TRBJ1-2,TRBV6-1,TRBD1,CASSDDRGGYTF
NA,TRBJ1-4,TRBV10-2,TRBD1,CASSSGTGSGEKLFF
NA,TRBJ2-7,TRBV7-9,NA,CASSPKGGPTTYEQYF
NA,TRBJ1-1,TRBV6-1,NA,CASLEGVSYTEAFF
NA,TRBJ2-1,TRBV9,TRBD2,CASSVEAGATQFF
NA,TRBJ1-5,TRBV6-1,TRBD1,CASSILQGYNQPQHF
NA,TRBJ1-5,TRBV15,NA,CATSGRGYNQPQHF
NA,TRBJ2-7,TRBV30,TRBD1,CAWSKGQGVSYEQYF
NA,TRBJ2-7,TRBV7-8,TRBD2,CASSESGGRYEQYF
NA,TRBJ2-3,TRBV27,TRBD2,CASSLWERGTDTQYF
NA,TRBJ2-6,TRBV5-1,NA,CASTMGDGANVLTF
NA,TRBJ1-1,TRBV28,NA,CASRSQTEAFF
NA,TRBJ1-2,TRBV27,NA,CASSLAGRRGYTF
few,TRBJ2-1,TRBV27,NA,CASSLPGAAYNEQFF
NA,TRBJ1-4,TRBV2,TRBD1,CASSDLWGRTGTGPNEKLFF
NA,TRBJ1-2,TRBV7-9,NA,CASSSRQNHGYTF
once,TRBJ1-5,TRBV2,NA,CASSEARGGNNQPQHF
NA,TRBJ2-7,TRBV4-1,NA,CASSQKAGVEQYF
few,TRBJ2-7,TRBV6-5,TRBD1,CASATGGASYEQYF
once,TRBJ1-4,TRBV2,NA,CASSPGHFTANEKLFF
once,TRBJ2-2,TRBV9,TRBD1,CASSVSEGASTGELFF
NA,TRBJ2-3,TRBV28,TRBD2,CASSFSSAAGGAGDTQYF
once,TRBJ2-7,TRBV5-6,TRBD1,CASSYGQGANEQYF
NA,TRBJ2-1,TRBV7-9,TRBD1,CASSTGQSFTNEQFF
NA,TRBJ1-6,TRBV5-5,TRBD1,CASSLSSEDRVSPLHF
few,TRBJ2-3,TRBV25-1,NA,CASSESTPDRASTDTQYF
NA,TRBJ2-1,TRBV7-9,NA,CASSYVGGAFEQFF
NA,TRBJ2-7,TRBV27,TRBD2,CASNSIWGGSGYEQYF
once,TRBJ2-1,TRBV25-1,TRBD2,CAREFSGSKPPGYNEQFF